This TCR beta chain is drawn from a study of blood T cell repertoires in COVID-19. Across the whole study: The cDNA or gDNA used as material had been derived from T cells, B-cell-depleted T cells, or PBMCs.

Original processing notes: Counts of nucleated cells, estimated from reference gene primer amplification, were obtained. Sequenced by immunoSEQ multiplex PCR; TCRdb stores in-frame clones only, minus some. V, J and clone size are taken as reported in that table, and D and trimming were inferred from the DNA itself. Of roughly 260,000 clones listed, around 87% are singletons. The age range of participants was 18 to 89 years, with residence in about two dozen US areas. Researchers sorted participants into cohorts using their self-reported clinical history. The V and J ends lost 1 base and 5 bases respectively, with 12 bases between them. Germline CDR1 and CDR2: SGHDN and FVKESK. CDR3 size: 15 residues.

The chain combines TRBV14 with TRBJ2-1; D unclear. This TCR came from a woman aged 30 to 39 with acute COVID-19. The material sequenced was PBMCs or T cells enriched from blood (not recorded which). CDR3 sequence (DNA): TGTGCCAGCAGCCAAGCCATGAGAGCGCACAATGAGCAGTTCTTC. This translates into CASSQAMRAHNEQFF.